The rows below give T cell receptor beta chains drawn from one sample of a study of shared clonotypes between healthy human individuals. The repertoire was sequenced with immunoSEQ multiplex PCR; TCRdb's copy has only in-frame clones and lacks some. The sample yields roughly 2.1 million clones, 85% to 95% seen once. Sequencing used naive CD8+ T cells from PBMCs. The receptor set was obtained from a man aged 18-30 years in good health. Some clones in this sample may be carry-over from other donors' samples. Each CDR3 is given with its conserved first and last residue. A D gene is named only where the DNA matches it firmly. Not all rows give a size; the values are once, few, many and, for expanded clones, a class.

size | J | D | V | DNA | CDR3
once | TRBJ2-5 | TRBD2 | TRBV28 | TGTGCCACCACGAGCGGGGGGGGTCTAGAGACCCAGTACTTC | CATTSGGGLETQYF
NA | TRBJ1-5 | NA | TRBV28 | TGTGCCAGCAGTTACCCAGGGACCCTATTGGGTCAGCCCCAGCATTTT | CASSYPGTLLGQPQHF
NA | TRBJ2-3 | NA | TRBV19 | TGTGCCAGTAGTATAGGTCTGGGGGATACGCAGTATTTT | CASSIGLGDTQYF
few | TRBJ1-2 | NA | TRBV28 | TGTGCCAGCAGTTTATCCCCTTCGGGAGGAAAGGGGGGCTACACCTTC | CASSLSPSGGKGGYTF
NA | TRBJ2-1 | NA | TRBV5-6 | TGTGCCAGCAGCTTTGGGGATACTCTTGTGGATGAGCAGTTCTTC | CASSFGDTLVDEQFF
NA | TRBJ2-7 | NA | TRBV9 | TGTGCCAGCAGCGTAGGTTCAGGGACCTACGAGCAGTACTTC | CASSVGSGTYEQYF
NA | TRBJ2-2 | NA | TRBV5-1 | TGCGCCAGCAGCTTTGTCGCGGACCGGATTCCCGGGGAGCTGTTTTTT | CASSFVADRIPGELFF
NA | TRBJ2-3 | NA | TRBV7-9 | TGTGCCAGCAGCTCCGGAGGTGCACCCTTAGAGGATACGCAGTATTTT | CASSSGGAPLEDTQYF
few | TRBJ1-2 | NA | TRBV6-6 | TGTGCCAGCACCCTCGGGTCAGCGGCGGATGGCTACACCTTC | CASTLGSAADGYTF
NA | TRBJ2-3 | TRBD2 | TRBV7-3 | TGTGCCAGCAGCTCCGGACTAGCGAGAACAGATACGCAGTATTTT | CASSSGLARTDTQYF
NA | TRBJ2-5 | NA | TRBV5-1 | TGCGCCAGCAGCCCTCGGACCGCCCAAGAGACCCAGTACTTC | CASSPRTAQETQYF
NA | TRBJ1-4 | NA | TRBV7-9 | TGTGCCAGCAGCAAGCCGGGACATCGAGAAAAACTGTTTTTT | CASSKPGHREKLFF
NA | TRBJ2-7 | TRBD1 | TRBV28 | TGTGCCAGCAGTCACAGACCGGGACAGATCTCCGAGCAGTACTTC | CASSHRPGQISEQYF
NA | TRBJ2-1 | TRBD1 | TRBV5-4 | TGTGCCAGCAGCCACCGGGACAGGGCGGATGAGCAGTTCTTC | CASSHRDRADEQFF
NA | TRBJ1-1 | NA | TRBV7-8 | TGTGCCAGCAGCTTAGAGGTGACTCCTGGGACTGAAGCTTTCTTT | CASSLEVTPGTEAFF
NA | TRBJ1-5 | NA | TRBV19 | TGTGCAACCAGAGGGCCACAGGGTGGGTTGGGCAATCAGCCCCAGCATTTT | CATRGPQGGLGNQPQHF
NA | TRBJ2-7 | NA | TRBV7-9 | TGTGCCAGCAGCTTAGTCACCAGGGCCACCTACGAGCAGTACTTC | CASSLVTRATYEQYF
NA | TRBJ2-3 | NA | TRBV10-3 | TGTGCCATCAGTGGGGGAGAACCAGATACGCAGTATTTT | CAISGGEPDTQYF
NA | TRBJ2-7 | NA | TRBV11-1 | TGTGCCAGCAGCTTCGGCTTAGGTGGGTACGAGCAGTACTTC | CASSFGLGGYEQYF
once | TRBJ2-3 | TRBD2 | TRBV4-1 | TGCGCCAGCAGCCAAGATAACTCGGGCGGGGGGTTCCTCACAGATACGCAGTATTTT | CASSQDNSGGGFLTDTQYF